Each of the 3 T cell receptor beta chains below was sequenced from the same sample in a study of identical twins. A single record per CDR3 protein comes from TCRdb applying MiXCR to the 5' RACE reads. The sample carries about 900,000 distinct CDR3 sequences, more than 9% recorded once. These data were also filed under a second study, of yellow fever vaccine responses in identical twins.

The specimen was PBMCs. These TCRs come from a woman between 18 and 29 years old in good health.

A few counts support this clonotype. The genes are TRBV6-5 and TRBJ2-6; TRBD1 matches at 8 bases. V gave up 0 bases and J gave up 0 bases; unmatched junction bases: 7. Germline-derived CDR1 and CDR2 are MNHEY and SVGAGI. The CDR3 covers 19 residues. CDR3: CASSYSSRQGYSGANVLTF. In DNA form, the CDR3 reads TGTGCCAGCAGTTACTCGAGCCGACAGGGGTACTCTGGGGCCAACGTCCTGACTTTC.

This clonotype was detected only a few times. This chain links TRBV2 with TRBJ1-5; D may be TRBD1 (5 bases). V was pared by 8 bases and J by 2 bases, with 13 bases between. This CDR3 is built from 14 residues. Germline V gene sequence: CDR1 SNHLY, CDR2 FYNNEI. CDR3 coding DNA: TGTGCCAGCCGCGGGGGTCGGGGCAATCAGCCCCAGCATTTT. Its translation is CASRGGRGNQPQHF.

CDR3 residues: CASSPQSGIAKNIQYF. Here the CDR3 DNA reads TGTGCCAGCTCACCACAGTCCGGGATAGCCAAAAACATTCAGTACTTC. The chain links TRBV18 to TRBJ2-4; D perhaps matches TRBD2 (5 bases). The germline V gene has CDR1 KGHSH and CDR2 LQKENI. Between the trimmed V and J ends, which lost 1 base and 0 bases, there was a span of 10 bases. The CDR3 covers 16 residues.